What follows are 5 T cell receptor beta chains derived from one specimen sequenced in a study of identical twins. Each CDR3 protein is one row after TCRdb ran MiXCR on the 5' RACE reads. The profile shows roughly 1.6 million distinct CDR3 sequences, 32% of them singletons. The specimen was cord blood. These receptors all stem from a newborn girl in good health.

This chain connects TRBV10-3 to TRBJ2-7; no definite D call. V dropped 1 base and J dropped 5 bases, with 15 bases sitting between them. This CDR3 region has 15 residues. Per the germline V gene, CDR1 is ENHRY and CDR2 is SYGVKD. CDR3 coding DNA: TGTGCCATCAGTGAGTTGCCCGGGTTCCCCCACGAGCAGTACTTC. Protein: CAISELPGFPHEQYF.

CDR3: CASSLTAGSYHYGYTF. The CDR3 nucleotides are TGTGCCAGCAGCTTAACGGCGGGGAGCTACCACTATGGCTACACCTTC. V is TRBV7-2 and J is TRBJ1-2, with D hard to call. This CDR3 comprises 16 residues. The V gene's germline CDR1 is SGHTA and CDR2 FQGNSA. Trimming removed 2 bases from V and 3 bases from J, with 16 bases in between.

This clonotype was counted a few times. V usage is TRBV28 and J usage is TRBJ2-5; the D gene is possibly TRBD1 (6 bases). The V gene's germline CDR1 is MDHEN and CDR2 SYDVKM. The CDR3 is 12 residues long. Trimming removed 3 bases from V and 11 bases from J, with 13 bases in between. The CDR3 region has the DNA TGTGCCAGCAGTTTGGGGGCGGGCAAGCAGTACTTC. Amino acids: CASSLGAGKQYF.

The chain's CDR3 is CASGLDVWDGKSYEQYF. The CDR3 nucleotides are TGTGCTAGTGGACTCGATGTTTGGGACGGGAAGTCCTACGAGCAGTACTTC. The rearrangement links TRBV12-5 to TRBJ2-7; D may correspond to TRBD1 or TRBD2 (5 bases each). With 6 bases removed from V and 1 base from J, the gap between germline ends came to 22 bases. The V gene's germline CDR1 is LGHNT and CDR2 FRNRAP. This CDR3 has 17 residues. Drawing the rest from reference TRBV12-5 and TRBJ2-7, the complete variable domain is DARVTQTPRHKVTEMGQEVTMRCQPILGHNTVFWYRQTMMQGLELLAYFRNRAPLDDSGMPKDRFSAEMPDATLATLKIQPSEPRDSAVYFCASGLDVWDGKSYEQYFGPGTRLTVT.

The chain combines TRBV20-1 with TRBJ2-7; D is tentatively TRBD1 or TRBD2 (5 bases each). The V and J ends lost 0 bases and 2 bases respectively, with 11 bases between them. The germline gives CDR1 DFQATT, CDR2 SNEGSKA (reference sequence). The CDR3 is made up of 14 amino acids. The CDR3 region is CSARDRVGAYEQYF. DNA of the CDR3: TGCAGTGCTAGAGATCGAGTGGGGGCCTACGAGCAGTACTTC.